Each of the 18 T cell receptor beta chains below was sequenced from the same sample in a study of OX40 agonist ivuxolimab in advanced cancers. TCRdb's table, derived via immunoSEQ multiplex PCR, lists solely in-frame clones and lacks some. The sample consists of about 77,000 clones, roughly nine tenths of them appearing once. Sample: CD4+ or CD8+ T cells sorted from blood, taken in a trial of the OX40 agonist ivuxolimab. The source is an adult with an advanced solid tumor such as melanoma, head and neck, liver or kidney cancer.

The chain uses TRBV7-8 and TRBJ2-6; no clear D gene. This CDR3 has 15 residues. The germline V gene has CDR1 SGHVS and CDR2 FQNEAQ. V was shortened by 5 bases and J by 0 bases, with 8 bases between the two germline ends. CDR3 region: CASSGRHSGANVLTF. The DNA of the CDR3 is TGTGCCAGCAGCGGCAGGCACTCTGGGGCCAACGTCCTGACTTTC.

V and J are TRBV7-2 and TRBJ2-7, with 11 bases identical to TRBD2. The ends lost 5 bases at V and 0 bases at J; junction bases unmatched: 6. CDR3 length: 16 amino acids. Germline V gene sequence: CDR1 SGHTA, CDR2 FQGNSA. Here the CDR3 DNA reads TGTGCCAGCAGCGCCCGACTAGCGGGATACTCCTACGAGCAGTACTTC. Amino acid sequence: CASSARLAGYSYEQYF. Using reference TRBV7-2 and TRBJ2-7 for the parts outside the CDR3, the full variable domain is GAGVSQSPSNKVTEKGKDVELRCDPISGHTALYWYRQSLGQGLEFLIYFQGNSAPDKSGLPSDRFSAERTGGSVSTLTIQRTQQEDSAVYLCASSARLAGYSYEQYFGPGTRLTVT.

The rearrangement links TRBV2 to TRBJ1-3; perhaps TRBD1 as D (6 bases). The CDR3 is made up of 15 amino acids. V was trimmed by 8 bases and J by 4 bases, leaving 18 bases between them. From germline, CDR1 is SNHLY and CDR2 FYNNEI. In DNA, the CDR3 is TGTGCCAGCTCTTTTCAGGGGATGGGCGGAAACACCATATATTTT. This sequence encodes CASSFQGMGGNTIYF.

This sequence joins TRBV7-2 and TRBJ2-7; D is ambiguous. Trimming stripped 5 bases from V and 6 bases from J, with 8 bases between. This CDR3 has 11 residues. Germline CDR1 is SGHTA and CDR2 is FQGNSA. In DNA form, the CDR3 reads TGTGCCAGCAGCGGCTACCGCGAGCAGTACTTC. The encoded protein is CASSGYREQYF.

The genes are TRBV7-6 and TRBJ1-2; 7 bases fit TRBD1. The CDR3 has 13 amino acids. Germline CDR1 SGHVS, CDR2 FNYEAQ. J gave up 8 bases and V 4 bases, and 7 bases lay outside the gene matches. This CDR3 reads CASSYRQGDGYTF. In DNA, the CDR3 is TGTGCCAGCAGCTACCGACAGGGTGACGGCTACACCTTC.

The chain uses TRBV5-1 and TRBJ2-5, with 13 bases that match TRBD2. The trim removed 4 bases at V and 5 bases at J, leaving 5 bases unmatched. This CDR3 region has 15 residues. Germline CDR1 and CDR2: SGHRS and YFSETQ. The CDR3 region has the DNA TGCGCCAGCAGCGCGGGACTAGCGGGGTGGGAGACCCAGTACTTC. It specifies CASSAGLAGWETQYF.

The chain has TRBV28 and TRBJ2-1, with D perhaps matching TRBD2 (5 bases). Trimming left V 8 bases short and J 0 bases short, with 8 bases between. Germline lookup yields CDR1 MDHEN and CDR2 SYDVKM. The CDR3 runs to 13 residues. The CDR3 reads CASGRSSYNEQFF. The CDR3 nucleotides read TGTGCCAGCGGGAGAAGCTCCTACAATGAGCAGTTCTTC.

The rearrangement uses TRBV29-1 and TRBJ2-1, with 7 bases lining up with TRBD1. The CDR3 has 15 residues. From germline, CDR1 is SQVTM and CDR2 ANQGSEA. Germline trimming cut 8 bases from V and 0 bases from J; bases unmatched to any gene: 10. The CDR3 spells CSTLRGQSSYNEQFF. The CDR3 DNA reads as TGCAGCACCCTTCGGGGACAGAGCTCCTACAATGAGCAGTTCTTC.

The chain carries TRBV2 and TRBJ1-1, with D possibly TRBD1 on 6 matching bases. CDR1 is SNHLY and CDR2 is FYNNEI in the germline V gene. This CDR3 spans 13 amino acids. Trimming removed 11 bases from V and 7 bases from J, with 20 bases in between. This CDR3 reads CAGRGLLKSEAFF. CDR3 bases: TGTGCCGGGCGGGGGCTCTTGAAGAGTGAAGCTTTCTTT.

The CDR3 reads CASSLADPTETQYF. CDR3 nucleotide sequence: TGCGCCAGCAGCTTAGCGGACCCCACTGAGACCCAGTACTTC. The V gene is TRBV5-1, the J gene TRBJ2-5, with D possibly TRBD2 on 5 matching bases. V dropped 2 bases and J dropped 5 bases, with 13 bases sitting between them. There are 14 residues in the CDR3. The germline gives CDR1 SGHRS, CDR2 YFSETQ. Supplemented by reference TRBV5-1 and TRBJ2-5, the full variable domain reads KAGVTQTPRYLIKTRGQQVTLSCSPISGHRSVSWYQQTPGQGLQFLFEYFSETQRNKGNFPGRFSGRQFSNSRSEMNVSTLELGDSALYLCASSLADPTETQYFGPGTRLLVL.

V is TRBV10-3 and J is TRBJ2-2; D might be TRBD1 (6 bases). The CDR3 spans 16 residues. V was clipped by 2 bases and J by 6 bases, with 16 bases between them. CDR1 is ENHRY and CDR2 is SYGVKD in the germline V gene. CDR3 sequence: CAISERRQAASGELFF. CDR3 coding DNA: TGTGCCATCAGTGAGAGAAGACAGGCGGCGTCCGGGGAGCTGTTTTTT.

V gene TRBV6-5 combines with J gene TRBJ1-1; D uncertain. V lost 4 bases to trimming and J lost 4 bases, with 13 bases between them. The CDR3 is made up of 14 amino acids. Per the germline V gene, CDR1 is MNHEY and CDR2 is SVGAGI. CDR3 in amino acids: CASSLPALTTEAFF. CDR3 coding DNA: TGTGCCAGCAGTTTACCGGCCTTGACCACTGAAGCTTTCTTT.

The V and J genes are TRBV6-5 and TRBJ1-2, with D possibly being TRBD1 (5 bases). Germline loops: CDR1 MNHEY, CDR2 SVGAGI. The length of the CDR3 is 16 residues. With 0 bases removed from V and 3 bases from J, the gap between germline ends came to 14 bases. The CDR3 sequence: CASSYSMDMAHYGYTF. In nucleotides, the CDR3 is TGTGCCAGCAGTTACTCGATGGACATGGCGCACTATGGCTACACCTTC.

The chain employs TRBV5-1 and TRBJ2-3, with 7 bases that match TRBD2. This CDR3 is 16 amino acids long. Germline assignment: CDR1 SGHRS and CDR2 YFSETQ. V dropped 0 bases and J dropped 0; count of bases not matched to a gene: 4. Here the CDR3 reads CASSLGFSGSTDTQYF. In nucleotides, the CDR3 is TGCGCCAGCAGCTTGGGGTTTAGCGGGAGCACAGATACGCAGTATTTT.

J is TRBJ2-7 and V is TRBV2; the D gene is possibly TRBD2 (6 bases). This CDR3 is 15 amino acids long. The germline V gene encodes CDR1 SNHLY and CDR2 FYNNEI. Trimming cost V 7 bases and J 0 bases, with 16 bases left between them. The CDR3 spells CASMKPGGSSYEQYF. The CDR3 bases are TGTGCCAGCATGAAGCCCGGGGGAAGCTCCTACGAGCAGTACTTC.

In its sample, this clone was seen a few times. V and J are TRBV10-3 and TRBJ1-1; tentative D call: TRBD1 (5 bases). V was cut by 4 bases and J by 5 bases, with 14 bases left in between. Germline V gene lookup returns CDR1 ENHRY and CDR2 SYGVKD. This CDR3 has 14 residues. The CDR3 DNA is TGTGCCATCAGTGTTGACAGAGATTTTACTGAAGCTTTCTTT. This gives the protein CAISVDRDFTEAFF.

This clone was counted only a few times. The chain links TRBV20-1 to TRBJ1-1; no reliable D call. Per the germline V gene, CDR1 is DFQATT and CDR2 is SNEGSKA (reference sequence). The CDR3 runs to 11 residues. V lost 6 bases to trimming and J lost 11 bases, with 16 bases between them. DNA for the CDR3: TGCAGTGCCACCGCGGGCGGAGGGGCTTTCTTT. Translating it yields CSATAGGGAFF.

This clone was observed a few times. The J gene is TRBJ1-1, the V gene TRBV28; no firm D call. The CDR3 length is 13 residues. Trimming left V 5 bases short and J 7 bases short, with 14 bases between. The V gene's germline CDR1 is MDHEN and CDR2 SYDVKM. This CDR3 is CASSLRAPHEAFF. CDR3 nucleotides: TGTGCCAGCAGTCTTCGGGCCCCGCATGAAGCTTTCTTT.